This T cell receptor beta chain appears in the sequencing data of a study of cytomegalovirus exposure and HLA in healthy donors. PCR was performed using 60 Vbeta and 13 Jbeta primers. Only in-frame clones appear in the TCRdb table, and some are missing; sequencing was by immunoSEQ multiplex PCR. This table has about 170,000 clones, more than 70% appearing once. Germline V gives CDR1 SGHRS, CDR2 YFSETQ. Trimming pared 0 bases from V and 5 bases from J, leaving 7 bases between. This CDR3 spans 13 amino acids. The rearrangement uses TRBV5-1 and TRBJ2-3, with D tentatively TRBD2 (5 bases). Sequencing was carried out using PBMCs. The receptor was derived from a woman aged 50 to 65 in good health and CMV-seropositive. As DNA, the CDR3 is TGCGCCAGCAGCTTGGGCGGGCAAGATACGCAGTATTTT. It is translated as CASSLGGQDTQYF.